This entry lists 11 T cell receptor beta chains sequenced from one sample in a study of cytomegalovirus exposure and HLA in healthy donors. It was with 60 Vbeta and 13 Jbeta primers that the PCR ran. Sequencing was performed with immunoSEQ multiplex PCR; in TCRdb, only in-frame clones are kept and a portion is missing. The table has 100,000 or so clones, 81% seen once; the top ten hold under 5.5%. Specimen: PBMCs. Receptor source: a middle-aged man in good health and CMV-seropositive.

V gene TRBV6-5 combines with J gene TRBJ2-7, with D possibly TRBD2 on 5 matching bases. The germline V and J ends were trimmed by 8 bases and 1 base, with 12 bases remaining between them. CDR1 and CDR2 from the germline V gene are MNHEY and SVGAGI. CDR3 length: 13 amino acids. CDR3 sequence (DNA): TGTGCCAGCGGGGAAACTAGGTCCTACGAGCAGTACTTC. Its protein is CASGETRSYEQYF.

This chain links TRBV7-2 with TRBJ2-7; 9 positions agree with TRBD2. V shed 3 bases, J shed 7 bases, and the junction held 13 bases outside the gene matches. The CDR3 is 16 residues long. Germline values: CDR1 SGHTA, CDR2 FQGNSA. CDR3 region: CASSFGPGIAGDEQYF. The CDR3 DNA sequence: TGTGCCAGCAGCTTTGGACCAGGGATAGCGGGAGATGAGCAGTACTTC.

The rearrangement uses TRBV9 and TRBJ1-1; tentatively, D is TRBD1 (5 bases). This CDR3 has 14 residues. The V gene lost 0 bases and the J gene lost 6 bases, with 12 bases spanning the gap. In germline, CDR1 is SGDLS, CDR2 YYNGEE. The CDR3 loop is CASSVARGYAEAFF. The CDR3 DNA reads as TGTGCCAGCAGCGTAGCTCGGGGGTATGCTGAAGCTTTCTTT.

The genes are TRBV27 and TRBJ2-3; 10 nucleotides line up with TRBD2. Germline-derived CDR1 and CDR2 are MNHEY and SMNVEV (reference sequence). V shed 9 bases, J shed 5 bases, and the junction held 5 bases outside the gene matches. The CDR3 extends over 13 amino acids. CDR3: CASRLAGLDTQYF. CDR3 in DNA: TGTGCCAGTCGACTAGCGGGTTTAGATACGCAGTATTTT.

The chain joins TRBV27 to TRBJ1-5, with a possible D match to TRBD1 (6 bases). Trimming removed 1 base from V and 6 bases from J, with 13 bases in between. The germline gives CDR1 MNHEY, CDR2 SMNVEV (reference sequence). CDR3 length: 15 amino acids. CDR3 protein: CASSLLGRGGQPQHF. DNA for the CDR3: TGTGCCAGCAGTTTATTGGGGAGAGGGGGTCAGCCCCAGCATTTT.

V usage is TRBV19 and J usage is TRBJ1-5, with 7 bases fitting TRBD1. The CDR3 totals 15 residues. CDR1 LNHDA and CDR2 SQIVND come from the germline V gene (reference sequence). Unmatched junction bases numbered 4, after V lost 5 bases and J lost 0 bases. CDR3 sequence: CASSWDSYSNQPQHF. The DNA of the CDR3 is TGTGCCAGTAGTTGGGACAGCTATAGCAATCAGCCCCAGCATTTT. Variable domain in full (rest from reference TRBV19 and TRBJ1-5): DGGITQSPKYLFRKEGQNVTLSCEQNLNHDAMYWYRQDPGQGLRLIYYSQIVNDFQKGDIAEGYSVSREKKESFPLTVTSAQKNPTAFYLCASSWDSYSNQPQHFGDGTRLSIL.

The V call is TRBV18, the J call TRBJ2-3, with a weak D call TRBD2 (5 bases). The V gene's germline CDR1 is KGHSH and CDR2 LQKENI. V was cut by 2 bases and J by 4 bases, with 7 bases left in between. The CDR3 runs 13 residues. The CDR3: CASSPAGADTQYF. For the CDR3, the DNA is TGTGCCAGCTCACCAGCCGGGGCAGATACGCAGTATTTT.

The chain links TRBV6-5 to TRBJ1-2, with 7 bases identical to TRBD1. Germline values: CDR1 MNHEY, CDR2 SVGAGI. Unmatched junction bases numbered 12, after V lost 7 bases and J lost 4 bases. This CDR3 has 15 amino acids. CDR3 in amino acids: CASILLQDRVYGYTF. The CDR3 DNA sequence: TGTGCCAGCATCCTATTGCAAGACAGGGTCTATGGCTACACCTTC.

This clone appeared a few times. The chain uses TRBV19 and TRBJ2-2, with unresolved D. V was trimmed by 8 bases and J by 5 bases, leaving 6 bases between them. The germline V gene has CDR1 LNHDA and CDR2 SQIVND (reference sequence). The CDR3 runs 11 residues. The CDR3 protein is CASPPTGELFF. The CDR3 region has the DNA TGTGCCAGTCCTCCGACCGGGGAGCTGTTTTTT.

The genes are TRBV6-5 and TRBJ2-1; 9 nucleotides agree with TRBD1. With V trimmed by 7 bases and J by 4 bases, 8 bases remained unmatched. The germline gives CDR1 MNHEY, CDR2 SVGAGI. The CDR3 extends over 15 amino acids. The CDR3 DNA reads TGTGCCAGCACCCCCCCGGGACAGGGATACAATGAGCAGTTCTTC. Translated, it gives CASTPPGQGYNEQFF.

The V call is TRBV7-8, the J call TRBJ2-3; 11 bases fit TRBD2. This CDR3 region has 18 residues. J gave up 1 base and V 5 bases, and 11 bases lay outside the gene matches. Looked up from germline, CDR1 is SGHVS and CDR2 is FQNEAQ. The CDR3 region has the DNA TGTGCCAGCAGCCTGGGGACTAGCGGAGTCATACGCACAGATACGCAGTATTTT. Translation gives CASSLGTSGVIRTDTQYF.